Listed below are T cell receptor beta chains from one sample, sequenced in a study of blood T cell repertoires in COVID-19. Sequencing used immunoSEQ multiplex PCR; TCRdb keeps in-frame clones, though not all of them. The repertoire holds about half a million clones, with roughly 89% as singletons. Sequenced material: peripheral blood. The receptors stem from a man in his late teens or twenties with COVID-19, enrolled during active disease. The CDR3 runs from the conserved cysteine through the conserved F or W. D genes are given only for firm matches. Part of the rows lack a size; the others show once, few, many or a class for expanded clones.

- | TRBJ2-7 | TRBD1 | TRBV5-1 | CASSTGQGLSSYEQYF | TGCGCCAGCAGCACCGGACAGGGTTTAAGCTCCTACGAGCAGTACTTC
- | TRBJ2-5 | - | TRBV7-2 | CASSRTVQETQYF | TGTGCCAGCAGCCGGACAGTCCAAGAGACCCAGTACTTC
- | TRBJ2-7 | TRBD1 | TRBV5-5 | CASSLEGQTYYEQYF | TGTGCCAGCAGCTTGGAGGGACAGACCTACTACGAGCAGTACTTC
- | TRBJ1-5 | TRBD1 | TRBV6-1 | CASSESTRTGGAYGSNQPQHF | TGTGCCAGCAGTGAAAGTACGAGGACAGGGGGCGCCTATGGTAGCAATCAGCCCCAGCATTTT
- | TRBJ1-5 | TRBD1 | TRBV19 | CASSPGQGGEHF | TGTGCCAGTAGTCCTGGACAGGGAGGAGAGCATTTT
few | TRBJ2-2 | - | TRBV6-5 | CASSSSMNTGELFF | TGTGCCAGCAGTTCTAGCATGAACACCGGGGAGCTGTTTTTT
- | TRBJ2-5 | TRBD2 | TRBV4-1 | CASSPLAGSGETQYF | TGCGCCAGCAGCCCCCTAGCGGGGTCCGGGGAGACCCAGTACTTC
- | TRBJ1-6 | TRBD1 | TRBV6-5 | CASRYRDSSNSPLHF | TGTGCCAGCAGATACCGGGACAGTTCAAATTCACCCCTCCACTTT
once | TRBJ1-5 | - | TRBV19 | CASNRQRDQPQHF | TGTGCCAGTAACCGACAGAGAGATCAGCCCCAGCATTTT
- | TRBJ2-3 | - | TRBV4-1 | CASSQENRGPGTDTQYF | TGCGCCAGCAGCCAAGAAAATAGAGGTCCCGGCACAGATACGCAGTATTTT
- | TRBJ2-4 | TRBD1 | TRBV2 | CASSRQTGGAKNIQYF | TGTGCCAGCAGTAGGCAGACAGGGGGAGCCAAAAACATTCAGTACTTC
- | TRBJ2-1 | TRBD2 | TRBV5-1 | CASSHGGLAGHYNEQFF | TGCGCCAGCAGCCACGGGGGACTAGCGGGACACTACAATGAGCAGTTCTTC
- | TRBJ2-7 | - | TRBV30 | CAWSDTGYEQYF | TGTGCCTGGAGTGATACAGGTTACGAGCAGTACTTC
- | TRBJ2-3 | TRBD1 | TRBV14 | CASSLYPGQATDTQYF | TGTGCCAGCAGCCTGTACCCGGGACAGGCCACAGATACGCAGTATTTT
- | TRBJ2-5 | - | TRBV18 | CASSPRGSETQYF | TGTGCCAGCTCACCACGAGGTTCTGAGACCCAGTACTTC
once | TRBJ2-7 | TRBD2 | TRBV24-1 | CATSDLTSVRDEQYF | TGTGCCACCAGTGACCTGACTAGCGTGAGGGACGAGCAGTACTTC
- | TRBJ1-4 | - | TRBV19 | CASSAATNEKLFF | TGTGCCAGTAGTGCAGCAACTAATGAAAAACTGTTTTTT
- | TRBJ2-1 | TRBD1 | TRBV24-1 | CATSDFTALSGTGSFSYNEQFF | TGTGCCACCAGTGATTTTACCGCCTTGTCCGGGACAGGGTCCTTCTCCTACAATGAGCAGTTCTTC
- | TRBJ2-7 | - | TRBV5-1 | CASSLGSFPPYEQYF | TGCGCCAGCAGCTTGGGCAGTTTCCCTCCCTACGAGCAGTACTTC
- | TRBJ1-2 | - | TRBV6-2/TRBV6-3 | CASSTGYGYTF | TGTGCCAGCAGCACAGGGTACGGCTACACCTTC
- | TRBJ2-7 | - | TRBV5-1 | CASSLASGERQYF | TGCGCCAGCAGCTTGGCCTCAGGGGAGCGGCAGTACTTC
- | TRBJ1-2 | TRBD1 | TRBV6-5 | CASSYGTGGIDGYTF | TGTGCCAGCAGTTACGGGACAGGGGGCATCGATGGCTACACCTTC
- | TRBJ2-6 | - | TRBV5-4 | CASRPGLSHPGANVLTF | TGTGCCAGCAGACCGGGACTCTCTCATCCTGGGGCCAACGTCCTGACTTTC
- | TRBJ2-5 | - | TRBV5-4 | CASSFRTDQETQYF | TGTGCCAGCAGCTTCAGGACAGACCAAGAGACCCAGTACTTC